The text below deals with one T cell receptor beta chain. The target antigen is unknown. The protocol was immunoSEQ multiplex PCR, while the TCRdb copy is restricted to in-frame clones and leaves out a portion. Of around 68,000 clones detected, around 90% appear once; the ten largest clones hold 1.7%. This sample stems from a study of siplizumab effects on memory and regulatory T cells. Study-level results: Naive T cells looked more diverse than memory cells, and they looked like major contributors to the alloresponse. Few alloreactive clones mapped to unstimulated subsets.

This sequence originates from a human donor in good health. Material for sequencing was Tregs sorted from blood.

CDR3 amino acids: CASSAESLTGLISGNTIYF. The CDR3 DNA is TGTGCCAGCAGTGCGGAATCCTTGACAGGGCTCATCTCTGGAAACACCATATATTTT. The chain joins TRBV6-1 to TRBJ1-3; 7 positions agree with TRBD1. In germline, CDR1 is MNHNS, CDR2 SASEGT. The CDR3 length is 19 residues. V shed 4 bases, J shed 0 bases, and the junction held 15 bases outside the gene matches.